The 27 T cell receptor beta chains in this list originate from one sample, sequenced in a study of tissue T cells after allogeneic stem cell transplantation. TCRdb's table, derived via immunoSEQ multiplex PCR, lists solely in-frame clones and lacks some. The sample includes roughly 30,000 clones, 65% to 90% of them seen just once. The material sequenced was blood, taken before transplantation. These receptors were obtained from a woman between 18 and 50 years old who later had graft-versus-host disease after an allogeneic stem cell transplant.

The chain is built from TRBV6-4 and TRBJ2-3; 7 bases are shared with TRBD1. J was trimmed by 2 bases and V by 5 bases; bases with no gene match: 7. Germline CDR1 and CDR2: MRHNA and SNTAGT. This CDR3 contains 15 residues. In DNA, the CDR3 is TGTGCCAGCAGTCTGACGACAGGGCACACAGATACGCAGTATTTT. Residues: CASSLTTGHTDTQYF.

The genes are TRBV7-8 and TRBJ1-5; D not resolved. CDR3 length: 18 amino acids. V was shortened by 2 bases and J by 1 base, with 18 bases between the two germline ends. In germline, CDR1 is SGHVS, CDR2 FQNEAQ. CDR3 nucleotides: TGTGCCAGCAGCTTATTCGCTTATGTTCCGGGCAGCAATCAGCCCCAGCATTTT. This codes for CASSLFAYVPGSNQPQHF.

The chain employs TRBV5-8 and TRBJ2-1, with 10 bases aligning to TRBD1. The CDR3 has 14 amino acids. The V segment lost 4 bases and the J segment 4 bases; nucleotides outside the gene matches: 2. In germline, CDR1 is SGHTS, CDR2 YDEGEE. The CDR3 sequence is CASSLGQGYNEQFF. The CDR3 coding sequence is TGTGCCAGCAGCCTGGGACAGGGGTACAATGAGCAGTTCTTC.

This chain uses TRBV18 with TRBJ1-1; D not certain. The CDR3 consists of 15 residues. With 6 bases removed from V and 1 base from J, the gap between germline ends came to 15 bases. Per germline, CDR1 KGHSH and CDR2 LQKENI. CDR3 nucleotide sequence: TGTGCCAGCTCTCCAGGACCCTTAAAGAACACTGAAGCTTTCTTT. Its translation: CASSPGPLKNTEAFF.

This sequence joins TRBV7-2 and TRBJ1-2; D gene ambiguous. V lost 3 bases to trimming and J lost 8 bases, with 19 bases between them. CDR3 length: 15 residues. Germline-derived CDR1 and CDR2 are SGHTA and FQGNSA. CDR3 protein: CASSFMQARARGYTF. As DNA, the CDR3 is TGTGCCAGCAGCTTCATGCAGGCCCGGGCACGGGGCTACACCTTC.

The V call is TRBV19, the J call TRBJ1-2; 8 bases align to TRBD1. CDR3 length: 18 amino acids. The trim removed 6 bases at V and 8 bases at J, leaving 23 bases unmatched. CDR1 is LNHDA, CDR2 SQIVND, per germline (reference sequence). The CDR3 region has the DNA TGTGCCAGTAGGGGGACAGGCCCAATTTCATTCCGGAGGAGGGGCTACACCTTC. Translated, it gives CASRGTGPISFRRRGYTF. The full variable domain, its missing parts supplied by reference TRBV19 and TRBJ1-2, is DGGITQSPKYLFRKEGQNVTLSCEQNLNHDAMYWYRQDPGQGLRLIYYSQIVNDFQKGDIAEGYSVSREKKESFPLTVTSAQKNPTAFYLCASRGTGPISFRRRGYTFGSGTRLTVV.

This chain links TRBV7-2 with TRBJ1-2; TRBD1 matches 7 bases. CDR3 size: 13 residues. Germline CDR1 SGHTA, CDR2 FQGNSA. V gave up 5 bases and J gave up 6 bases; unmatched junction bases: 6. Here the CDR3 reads CASSPQGRDGYTF. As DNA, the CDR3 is TGTGCCAGCAGCCCACAGGGGCGGGATGGCTACACCTTC. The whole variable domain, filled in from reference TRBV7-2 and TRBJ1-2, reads GAGVSQSPSNKVTEKGKDVELRCDPISGHTALYWYRQSLGQGLEFLIYFQGNSAPDKSGLPSDRFSAERTGGSVSTLTIQRTQQEDSAVYLCASSPQGRDGYTFGSGTRLTVV.

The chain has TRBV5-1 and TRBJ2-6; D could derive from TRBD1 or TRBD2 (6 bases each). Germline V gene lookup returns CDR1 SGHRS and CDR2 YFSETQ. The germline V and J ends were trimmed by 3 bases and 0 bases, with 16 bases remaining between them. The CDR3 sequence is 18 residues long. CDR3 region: CASSSQTGAHSGANVLTF. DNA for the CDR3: TGCGCCAGCAGCTCACAAACGGGGGCCCACTCTGGGGCCAACGTCCTGACTTTC.

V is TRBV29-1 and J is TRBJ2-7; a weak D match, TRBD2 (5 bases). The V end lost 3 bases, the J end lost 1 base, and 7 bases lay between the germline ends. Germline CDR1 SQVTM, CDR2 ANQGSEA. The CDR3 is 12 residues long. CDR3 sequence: CSVEAGSYEQYF. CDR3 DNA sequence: TGCAGCGTTGAGGCGGGTTCCTACGAGCAGTACTTC.

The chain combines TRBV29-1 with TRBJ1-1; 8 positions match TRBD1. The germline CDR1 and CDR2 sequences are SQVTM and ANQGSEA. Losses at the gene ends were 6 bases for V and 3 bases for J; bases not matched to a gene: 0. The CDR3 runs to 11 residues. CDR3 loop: CSVDRDTEAFF. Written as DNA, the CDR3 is TGCAGCGTGGACAGGGACACTGAAGCTTTCTTT.

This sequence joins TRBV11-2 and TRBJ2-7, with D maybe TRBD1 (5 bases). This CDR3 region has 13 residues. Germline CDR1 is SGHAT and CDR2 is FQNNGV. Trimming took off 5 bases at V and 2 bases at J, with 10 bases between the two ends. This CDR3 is CASSVDSTYEQYF. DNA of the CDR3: TGTGCCAGCAGCGTCGACAGTACCTACGAGCAGTACTTC.

CDR3 sequence reads: CASGLIGQGGSGELFF. The CDR3 DNA reads TGTGCTAGTGGTTTGATAGGGCAGGGTGGTTCCGGGGAGCTGTTTTTT. J is TRBJ2-2 and V is TRBV12-5; a weak D match, TRBD1 (5 bases). This CDR3 is 16 amino acids long. CDR1 and CDR2 (germline): LGHNT, FRNRAP. V was shortened by 2 bases and J by 6 bases, with 16 bases between the two germline ends.

The CDR3: CASSQEGVGGGARDTQYF. Here the CDR3 DNA reads TGCGCCAGCAGCCAAGAGGGAGTAGGCGGGGGGGCTCGGGATACGCAGTATTTT. The chain is built from TRBV4-3 and TRBJ2-3, with 9 bases aligning to TRBD2. Germline lookup yields CDR1 LGHNA and CDR2 YSLEER. The trim removed 0 bases at V and 6 bases at J, leaving 13 bases unmatched. This CDR3 spans 18 amino acids.

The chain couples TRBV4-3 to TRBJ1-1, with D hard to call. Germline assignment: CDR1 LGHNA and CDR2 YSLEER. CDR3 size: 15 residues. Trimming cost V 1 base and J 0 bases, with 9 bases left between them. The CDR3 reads CASSQVPSLNTEAFF. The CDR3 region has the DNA TGCGCCAGCAGCCAAGTCCCATCTTTGAACACTGAAGCTTTCTTT.

The DNA for the CDR3 is TGTGCCAGCAGCCAATGGGAGTACGAGCAGTACTTC. Translation gives CASSQWEYEQYF. This sequence joins TRBV6-5 and TRBJ2-7, with a possible D match to TRBD2 (5 bases). The CDR3 is made up of 12 amino acids. Germline assignment: CDR1 MNHEY and CDR2 SVGAGI. Trimming shortened V by 6 bases and J by 4 bases, and 10 bases separated the two germline ends.

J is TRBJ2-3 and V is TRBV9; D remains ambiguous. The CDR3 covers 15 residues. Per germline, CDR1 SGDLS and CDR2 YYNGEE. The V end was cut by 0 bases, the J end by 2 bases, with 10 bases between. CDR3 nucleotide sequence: TGTGCCAGCAGCGTAGCCCCCAGTTACACAGATACGCAGTATTTT. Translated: CASSVAPSYTDTQYF. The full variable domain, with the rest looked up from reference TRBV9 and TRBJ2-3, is DSGVTQTPKHLITATGQRVTLRCSPRSGDLSVYWYQQSLDQGLQFLIQYYNGEERAKGNILERFSAQQFPDLHSELNLSSLELGDSALYFCASSVAPSYTDTQYFGPGTRLTVL.

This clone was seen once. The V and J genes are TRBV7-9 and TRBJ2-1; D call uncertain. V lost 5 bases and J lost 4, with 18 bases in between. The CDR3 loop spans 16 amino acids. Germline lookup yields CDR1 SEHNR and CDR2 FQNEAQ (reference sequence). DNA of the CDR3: TGTGCCAGCAGCACCCAAAGGGCCCCCTCTTACAATGAGCAGTTCTTC. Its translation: CASSTQRAPSYNEQFF.

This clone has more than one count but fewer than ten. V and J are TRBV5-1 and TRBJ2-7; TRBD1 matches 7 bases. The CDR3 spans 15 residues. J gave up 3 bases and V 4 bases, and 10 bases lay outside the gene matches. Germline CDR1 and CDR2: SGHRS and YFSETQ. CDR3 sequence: CASSVDDRVGYEQYF. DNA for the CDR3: TGCGCCAGCAGCGTAGATGACAGGGTTGGCTACGAGCAGTACTTC.

The CDR3 sequence is CASSLSALSSYNSPLHF. The DNA for the CDR3 is TGCGCCAGCAGCTTGTCAGCTTTGAGCTCCTATAATTCACCCCTCCACTTT. V is TRBV5-1 and J is TRBJ1-6; D gene uncertain. V gave up 1 base and J gave up 0 bases, with 11 bases separating them. The CDR3 consists of 17 residues. Germline loops: CDR1 SGHRS, CDR2 YFSETQ.

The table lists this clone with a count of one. CDR3: CASSHQDSAQKNEKLFF. The DNA for the CDR3 is TGTGCCAGCAGCCACCAGGACAGCGCCCAGAAAAATGAAAAACTGTTTTTT. The chain has TRBV3-1 (or the pseudogene TRBV3-2) and TRBJ1-4, with D possibly TRBD1 on 6 matching bases. The CDR3 has 17 amino acids. The germline gives CDR1 LGHDT, CDR2 YNNKEL (reference sequence). With 3 bases removed from V and 5 bases from J, the gap between germline ends came to 19 bases.

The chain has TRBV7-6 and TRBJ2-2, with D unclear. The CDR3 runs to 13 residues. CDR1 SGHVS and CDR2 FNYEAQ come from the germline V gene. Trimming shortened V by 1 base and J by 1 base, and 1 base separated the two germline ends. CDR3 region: CASSLGNTGELFF. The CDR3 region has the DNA TGTGCCAGCAGCTTAGGGAACACCGGGGAGCTGTTTTTT.

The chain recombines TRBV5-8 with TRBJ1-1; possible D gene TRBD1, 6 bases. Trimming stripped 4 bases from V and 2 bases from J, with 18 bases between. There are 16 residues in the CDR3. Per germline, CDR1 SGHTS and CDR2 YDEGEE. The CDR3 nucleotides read TGTGCCAGCAGCCTAAGGGGGGGGGCTGGAAACACTGAAGCTTTCTTT. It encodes CASSLRGGAGNTEAFF.

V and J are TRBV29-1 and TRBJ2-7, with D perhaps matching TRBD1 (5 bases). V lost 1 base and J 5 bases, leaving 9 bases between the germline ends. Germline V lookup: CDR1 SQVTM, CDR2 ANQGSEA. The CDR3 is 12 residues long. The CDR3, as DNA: TGCAGCGTTGAAGGGCAGGGCCACGAGCAGTACTTC. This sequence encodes CSVEGQGHEQYF.

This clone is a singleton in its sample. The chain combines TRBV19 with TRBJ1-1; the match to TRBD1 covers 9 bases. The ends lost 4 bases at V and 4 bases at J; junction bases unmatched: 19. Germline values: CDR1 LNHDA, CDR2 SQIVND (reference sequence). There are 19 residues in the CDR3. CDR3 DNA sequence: TGTGCCAGTAGTACTCCCCGCGTAGGGACAGGGTTGAGCTTCACTGAAGCTTTCTTT. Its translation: CASSTPRVGTGLSFTEAFF. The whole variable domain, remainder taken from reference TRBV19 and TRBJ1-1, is DGGITQSPKYLFRKEGQNVTLSCEQNLNHDAMYWYRQDPGQGLRLIYYSQIVNDFQKGDIAEGYSVSREKKESFPLTVTSAQKNPTAFYLCASSTPRVGTGLSFTEAFFGQGTRLTVV.

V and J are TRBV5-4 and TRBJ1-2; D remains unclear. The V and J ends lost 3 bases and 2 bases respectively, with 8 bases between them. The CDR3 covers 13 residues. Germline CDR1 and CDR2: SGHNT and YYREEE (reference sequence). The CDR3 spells CASSSGRNYGYTF. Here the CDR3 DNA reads TGTGCCAGCAGCTCCGGCAGAAACTATGGCTACACCTTC.

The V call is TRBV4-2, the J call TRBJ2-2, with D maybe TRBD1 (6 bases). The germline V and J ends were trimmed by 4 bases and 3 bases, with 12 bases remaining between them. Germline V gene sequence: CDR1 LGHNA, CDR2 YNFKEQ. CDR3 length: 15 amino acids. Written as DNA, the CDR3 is TGTGCCAGCAGCCGGTACAGGGCCGACACCGGGGAGCTGTTTTTT. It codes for CASSRYRADTGELFF.

The CDR3, as DNA: TGTGCCAGCTCACAAATTCCCGGGACGCGGCAATACGAGCAGTACTTC. Protein product: CASSQIPGTRQYEQYF. The chain carries TRBV18 and TRBJ2-7, with D perhaps given as TRBD1 or TRBD2 (5 bases each). Germline V gives CDR1 KGHSH, CDR2 LQKENI. CDR3 length equals 16 residues. V was pared by 4 bases and J by 4 bases, with 20 bases between.